Included here is one TCR beta chain sequence, with context. Antigen: not known. The sample contains more than one DNA sequence encoding this CDR3. The sample is drawn from a study of shared clonotypes between healthy human individuals. In the study overall: Three plates were used per donor for CD4 naive, three for CD4 memory, two for CD8 naive and one for CD8 memory.

General study findings and limits: The researchers took only blood, and tissue repertoires probably look different.

CD4+ cells were split into CD45RA+ naive and CD45RA-negative memory subsets. The CDR3 covers 14 residues. V was cut by 1 base and J by 5 bases, with 11 bases left in between. Germline values: CDR1 SEHNR, CDR2 FQNEAQ (reference sequence). Per the authors' pipeline: Junction-only sequences produced by ImmunoSEQ had no quality scores, so filtering differed. TCRdb's copy holds only in-frame clones and misses some; the assay was immunoSEQ multiplex PCR. The D gene and trimming were derived from the DNA, and the V and J assignments and clone size from that table. Of a few million clones in the sample, 85% to 95% were seen once.

Sequences were obtained from naive CD4+ T cells from PBMCs. As to subset: CD45RA+ positively selected. This chain connects TRBV7-9 to TRBJ2-5, with D perhaps matching TRBD1 or TRBD2 (5 bases each). The source of this sequence is a man in his late teens or twenties in good health. Some clones in this sample may be carry-over from other donors' samples. This CDR3 is CASSLGGREETQYF. The CDR3 DNA is TGTGCCAGCAGCTTAGGGGGCAGGGAGGAGACCCAGTACTTC. The full variable domain, rest sourced from reference TRBV7-9 and TRBJ2-5, is DTGVSQNPRHKITKRGQNVTFRCDPISEHNRLYWYRQTLGQGPEFLTYFQNEAQLEKSRLLSDRFSAERPKGSFSTLEIQRTEQGDSAMYLCASSLGGREETQYFGPGTRLLVL.